The subject of this entry is one T cell receptor beta chain. Germline V CDR1 and CDR2: GTSNPN, SVGIG (reference sequence). The V gene lost 1 base and the J gene lost 2 bases, with 9 bases spanning the gap. This CDR3 has 14 amino acids. TCR beta from blood CD8+ and CD4+ T cells was sequenced. Under recently defined diagnostic criteria, the patients with Susac syndrome qualified as having definite or probable disease. Purification of the CD8+ and CD4+ T cells relied on negative isolation, and TEMRA cells underwent FACS enrichment. Random hexamers were used to reverse transcribe the RNA input (0.5 to 1 ug). TCR beta CDR3 was amplified by immunoSEQ covering 54 Vbeta and 13 Jbeta. Each CDR3 protein is one row after TCRdb ran MiXCR on the immunoSEQ multiplex PCR reads. This table holds around 150,000 distinct CDR3 sequences, around 95% found once. These data come from a study of CD8 T cells in Susac syndrome.

Sequencing input: CD4+ T cells from PBMCs. The TCR sequence derives from a human donor with Susac syndrome. The rearrangement uses TRBV30 and TRBJ1-5, with D maybe TRBD1 (6 bases). The CDR3 nucleotides read TGTGCCTGGAGTGGGGGGGCTCGCAATCAGCCCCAGCATTTT. Translation gives CAWSGGARNQPQHF. Full variable domain (rest looked up from reference TRBV30 and TRBJ1-5): SQTIHQWPATLVQPVGSPLSLECTVEGTSNPNLYWYRQAAGRGLQLLFYSVGIGQISSEVPQNLSASRPQDRQFILSSKKLLLSDSGFYLCAWSGGARNQPQHFGDGTRLSIL.